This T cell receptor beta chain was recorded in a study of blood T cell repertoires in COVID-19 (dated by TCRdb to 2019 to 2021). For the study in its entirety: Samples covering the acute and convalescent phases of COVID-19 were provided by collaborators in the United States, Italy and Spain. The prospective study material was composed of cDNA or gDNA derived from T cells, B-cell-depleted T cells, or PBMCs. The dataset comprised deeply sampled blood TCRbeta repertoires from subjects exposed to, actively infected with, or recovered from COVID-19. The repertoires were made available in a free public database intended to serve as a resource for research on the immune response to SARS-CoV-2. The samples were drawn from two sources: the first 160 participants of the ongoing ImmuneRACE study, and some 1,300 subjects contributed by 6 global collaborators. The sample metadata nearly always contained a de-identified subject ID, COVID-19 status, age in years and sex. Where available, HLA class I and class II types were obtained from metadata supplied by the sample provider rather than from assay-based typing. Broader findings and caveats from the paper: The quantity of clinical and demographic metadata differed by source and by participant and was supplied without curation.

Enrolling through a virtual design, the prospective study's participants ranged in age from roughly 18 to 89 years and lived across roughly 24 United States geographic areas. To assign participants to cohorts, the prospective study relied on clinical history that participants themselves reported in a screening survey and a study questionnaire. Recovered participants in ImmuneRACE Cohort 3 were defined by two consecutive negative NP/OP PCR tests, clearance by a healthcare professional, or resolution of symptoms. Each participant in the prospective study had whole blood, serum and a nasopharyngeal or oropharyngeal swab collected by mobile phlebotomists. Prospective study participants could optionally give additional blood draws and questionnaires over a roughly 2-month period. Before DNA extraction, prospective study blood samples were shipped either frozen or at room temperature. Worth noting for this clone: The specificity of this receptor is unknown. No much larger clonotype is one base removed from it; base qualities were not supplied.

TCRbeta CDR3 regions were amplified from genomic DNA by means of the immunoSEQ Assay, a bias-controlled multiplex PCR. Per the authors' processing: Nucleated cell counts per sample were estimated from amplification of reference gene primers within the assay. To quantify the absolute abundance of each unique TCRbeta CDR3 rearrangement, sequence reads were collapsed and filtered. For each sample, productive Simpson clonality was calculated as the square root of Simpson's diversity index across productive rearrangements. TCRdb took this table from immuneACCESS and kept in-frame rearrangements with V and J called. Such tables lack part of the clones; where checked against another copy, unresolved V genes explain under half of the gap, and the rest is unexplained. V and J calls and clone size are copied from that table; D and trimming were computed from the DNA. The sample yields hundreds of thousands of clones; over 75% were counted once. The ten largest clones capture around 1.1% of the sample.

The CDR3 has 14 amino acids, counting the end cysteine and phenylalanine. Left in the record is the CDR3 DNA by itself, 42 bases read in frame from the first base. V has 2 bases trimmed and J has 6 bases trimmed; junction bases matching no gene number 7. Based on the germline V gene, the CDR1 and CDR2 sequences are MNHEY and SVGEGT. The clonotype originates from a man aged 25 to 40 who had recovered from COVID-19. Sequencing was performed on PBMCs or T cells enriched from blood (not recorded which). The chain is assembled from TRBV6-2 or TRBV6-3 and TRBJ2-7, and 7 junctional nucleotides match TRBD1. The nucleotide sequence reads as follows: TGTGCCAGCAGTTACAACCCCGACAGGGTCGAGCAGTACTTC. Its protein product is CASSYNPDRVEQYF.